This T cell receptor beta chain was obtained from a study of human T cells and chemical hapten exposure. Study as a whole: Diphenylcyclopropenone, dosed weekly to the scalp, was given to patients throughout the roughly 24-week study. Study results and caveats: Expanded TCRs showed more large CDR3 clusters than pre-sensitization or healthy control sets. Alopecia was present in the donors, so their immune response may differ from healthy people's.

Regarding time point: patch test 1, 2 weeks after DPC sensitization. This sample's treatment: therapeutic diphenylcyclopropenone sensitization with weekly scalp DPC. The CDR3 is 14 residues long. Trimming pared 0 bases from V and 7 bases from J, leaving 10 bases between. Germline V lookup: CDR1 MNHEY, CDR2 SVGAGI. The table lists this clonotype with a few counts. Its specificity is not known. Each cDNA molecule in the library carried unique molecular identifiers. TCRdb recomputed calls from the RACE reads with MiXCR, one row per CDR3 protein. The sample yields about 380,000 distinct CDR3 sequences, roughly 5% seen once.

This chain uses TRBV6-5 with TRBJ1-5, with D uncertain. The TCR was taken from a woman aged 45-59 years with alopecia areata. Some clones in this sample may be carry-over from other donors' samples. Sequencing was performed on whole blood, taken in connection with sensitization to the hapten diphenylcyclopropenone (DPC). CDR3 bases: TGTGCCAGCAGTTACTCTGGACCGGGCCAGCCCCAGCATTTT. Translation: CASSYSGPGQPQHF.